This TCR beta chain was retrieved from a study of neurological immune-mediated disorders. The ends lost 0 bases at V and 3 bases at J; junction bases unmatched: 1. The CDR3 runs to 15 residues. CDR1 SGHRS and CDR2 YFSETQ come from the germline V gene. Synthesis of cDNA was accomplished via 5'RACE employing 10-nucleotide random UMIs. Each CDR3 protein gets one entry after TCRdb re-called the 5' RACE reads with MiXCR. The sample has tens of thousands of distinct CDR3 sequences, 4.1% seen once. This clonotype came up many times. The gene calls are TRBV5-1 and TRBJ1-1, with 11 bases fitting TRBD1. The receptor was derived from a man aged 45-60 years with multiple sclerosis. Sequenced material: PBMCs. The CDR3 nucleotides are TGCGCCAGCAGCTTGGAGGGACAGGGGGACACTGAAGCTTTCTTT. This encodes CASSLEGQGDTEAFF.